The next 30 T cell receptor beta chains were all read from a single sample in a study of blood T cells in healthy people across ages. Primed by a sample-barcoded 5' primer and a J-beta primer mix, a second PCR proceeded for 7 to 11 cycles. Via MiXCR, TCRdb re-called the 5' RACE reads, giving one row per CDR3 protein. The sample lists 1.5 million to 2 million distinct CDR3 sequences; 34% were seen once. Sequencing was carried out using blood. These TCRs come from a woman aged 25 to 39 in good health.

The rearrangement links TRBV4-1 to TRBJ2-1, with 14 bases matching TRBD2. Germline trimming cut 5 bases from V and 3 bases from J; bases unmatched to any gene: 6. The CDR3 runs 17 residues. Germline assignment: CDR1 MGHRA and CDR2 YSYEKL. CDR3 coding DNA: TGCGCCAGCAGCAAGGGACTAGCGGGAGTTAACTACAATGAGCAGTTCTTC. This codes for CASSKGLAGVNYNEQFF.

The chain is built from TRBV12-3 or TRBV12-4 and TRBJ2-1; a possible D gene is TRBD2 (5 bases). The V gene lost 1 base and the J gene lost 2 bases, with 12 bases spanning the gap. CDR3 length: 16 residues. DNA of the CDR3: TGTGCCAGCAGTTTAGGAGGGAGTGGGGCCTACAATGAGCAGTTCTTC. Its protein product is CASSLGGSGAYNEQFF.

The chain joins TRBV7-8 to TRBJ1-2; TRBD1 matches 8 bases. Looked up from germline, CDR1 is SGHVS and CDR2 is FQNEAQ. The V and J ends lost 5 bases and 3 bases, in that order; junction bases with no gene match: 8. This CDR3 has 15 residues. The CDR3, as DNA: TGTGCCAGCAGCGAGACAGGGGCCACCTACTATGGCTACACCTTC. Its translation: CASSETGATYYGYTF.

This clonotype has just one count. An end of the junction differs from the germline gene, which may be a read error. The chain employs TRBV5-5 and TRBJ2-1; possible D gene TRBD1, 5 bases. Germline CDR1 is SGHKS and CDR2 is YYEKEE (reference sequence). This CDR3 has 16 residues. The CDR3 bases are TGTGCCAGCAGCTTCTCAAGAGAGCAGCCGGACAATGAGCAGGTCTTC. Its protein product is CASSFSREQPDNEQVF.

In this sample, this clonotype turned up once. This rearrangement joins TRBV6-2 or TRBV6-3 to TRBJ2-7; 9 bases fit TRBD1. In germline, CDR1 is MNHEY, CDR2 SVGEGT. The V segment lost 6 bases and the J segment 2 bases; nucleotides outside the gene matches: 5. The CDR3 extends over 14 amino acids. The CDR3: CASRGQGKPYEQYF. In DNA form, the CDR3 reads TGTGCCAGCAGAGGACAGGGGAAACCCTACGAGCAGTACTTC.

This clonotype was picked up many times. The chain combines TRBV29-1 with TRBJ2-3; 8 bases are a match to TRBD2. The J segment lost 4 bases and the V segment lost 3 bases, leaving 0 bases of the junction unmatched. Germline V gene sequence: CDR1 SQVTM, CDR2 ANQGSEA. The CDR3 loop spans 12 amino acids. CDR3 DNA sequence: TGCAGCGTTGAGCGGGGGGCAGATACGCAGTATTTT. Translating it yields CSVERGADTQYF.

Here the CDR3 DNA reads TGTGCCTCCGAGGGAACCGGGACAGGGGGCCCCTATGGCTACACCTTC. Protein product: CASEGTGTGGPYGYTF. This rearrangement joins TRBV12-3 or TRBV12-4 to TRBJ1-2, with 12 bases lining up with TRBD1. Trimming at V came to 11 bases and at J to 4 bases, leaving 14 bases not matched to a gene. CDR3 length: 16 residues.

This clonotype turned up a few times. The rearrangement uses TRBV20-1 and TRBJ2-7; 7 bases are a match to TRBD2. CDR3 length: 14 amino acids. Trimming at V came to 6 bases and at J to 6 bases, leaving 14 bases not matched to a gene. Germline assignment: CDR1 DFQATT and CDR2 SNEGSKA (reference sequence). The CDR3 region is CSALAEGNSGEQYF. CDR3 bases: TGCAGTGCCCTAGCGGAGGGGAACAGTGGCGAGCAGTACTTC.

On this clonotype: Given a much more abundant clone one base away, this may be a read error. The chain recombines TRBV5-1 with TRBJ2-3, with D perhaps being TRBD1 or TRBD2 (6 bases each). CDR3 size: 13 residues. V lost 4 bases and J 8 bases, leaving 14 bases between the germline ends. Germline CDR1 is SGHRS and CDR2 is YFSETQ. CDR3 residues: CASSPPRGGTQYF. The CDR3 coding sequence is TGCGCCAGCAGCCCTCCCAGGGGAGGTACGCAGTATTTT.

V is TRBV7-9 and J is TRBJ1-1, with 11 bases matching TRBD1. This CDR3 contains 17 residues. Trimming cost V 5 bases and J 4 bases; bases outside gene matches: 12. Per the germline V gene, CDR1 is SEHNR and CDR2 is FQNEAQ (reference sequence). CDR3 nucleotide sequence: TGTGCCAGCAGCCCCGGACAGGGGGCTGGTATGGGCACTGAAGCTTTCTTT. It encodes CASSPGQGAGMGTEAFF.

DNA of the CDR3: TGCAGTGCCGCCCGCCGAGGGCAATGCTACGAGCAGTACTTC. Protein sequence: CSAARRGQCYEQYF. The V gene is TRBV20-1, the J gene TRBJ2-5, with a tentative D call TRBD2 (5 bases). The J call may be mistaken, given a closer DNA end match to TRBJ2-7. The CDR3 runs 14 residues. In germline, CDR1 is DFQATT, CDR2 SNEGSKA (reference sequence).

Points on this clonotype: A much larger clone differs from this one at a single base, so this may be a read error. The chain employs TRBV29-1 and TRBJ2-5; possibly TRBD2 for D (5 bases). Looked up from germline, CDR1 is SQVTM and CDR2 is ANQGSEA. CDR3 length equals 13 residues. The CDR3 here is CSVSSGYQEIQYF. CDR3 nucleotides: TGCAGCGTCTCATCGGGGTACCAAGAGATCCAGTACTTC.

This chain uses TRBV9 with TRBJ2-3; D gene unclear. In germline, CDR1 is SGDLS, CDR2 YYNGEE. The V gene lost 3 bases and the J gene lost 7 bases, with 9 bases spanning the gap. This CDR3 comprises 12 residues. CDR3 sequence reads: CASSGTVHTQYF. The CDR3 DNA sequence: TGTGCCAGCAGCGGGACCGTACATACGCAGTATTTT. The entire variable domain, with the rest obtained from reference TRBV9 and TRBJ2-3, is as follows: DSGVTQTPKHLITATGQRVTLRCSPRSGDLSVYWYQQSLDQGLQFLIQYYNGEERAKGNILERFSAQQFPDLHSELNLSSLELGDSALYFCASSGTVHTQYFGPGTRLTVL.

A few counts support this clonotype. This chain links TRBV21-1 with TRBJ2-5; the D segment call TRBD1 is taken from the table without a DNA check. TRBV21-1 is termed a pseudogene. This CDR3 region has 14 residues. Written as DNA, the CDR3 is TGTGCCAGCAGCAAAAGGCCAGGGGAAAAGACCCAGTACTTC. Translation gives CASSKRPGEKTQYF.

The chain has TRBV5-1 and TRBJ1-1, with 7 bases aligning to TRBD1. Trimming removed 7 bases from V and 3 bases from J; junction bases left unmatched: 0. The CDR3 runs to 11 residues. Germline-derived CDR1 and CDR2 are SGHRS and YFSETQ. The CDR3 region has the DNA TGCGCCAGCGGACAGGACACTGAAGCTTTCTTT. It is translated as CASGQDTEAFF.

The chain is built from TRBV28 and TRBJ2-1; 12 bases are shared with TRBD2. V lost 2 bases to trimming and J lost 2 bases; unmatched junction nucleotides: 7. Per the germline V gene, CDR1 is MDHEN and CDR2 is SYDVKM. The CDR3 runs 18 residues. The DNA of the CDR3 is TGTGCCAGCAGTTTAACTTGGACTAGCGGGAAGACCTACAATGAGCAGTTCTTC. Encoded protein: CASSLTWTSGKTYNEQFF.

The CDR3 bases are TGTGCCAGCAGCCAAGGTCGGAGCGGGCCTACCGGGTTAGATACGCAGTATTTT. Translated: CASSQGRSGPTGLDTQYF. The chain recombines TRBV4-2 with TRBJ2-3; perhaps TRBD2 as D (6 bases). This CDR3 comprises 18 residues. V was clipped by 1 base and J by 5 bases, with 22 bases between them. Germline CDR1 is LGHNA and CDR2 is YNFKEQ.

V and J are TRBV5-4 and TRBJ1-2; a possible D gene is TRBD1 (6 bases). V dropped 5 bases and J dropped 5 bases, with 16 bases sitting between them. Germline V CDR1 and CDR2: SGHNT, YYREEE (reference sequence). The CDR3 has 14 residues. Here the CDR3 DNA reads TGTGCCAGCAGTGGCCCGGGACAAAAATATGGCTACACCTTC. As protein: CASSGPGQKYGYTF.

The chain is built from TRBV7-2 and TRBJ2-2; 8 bases fit TRBD2. CDR1 is SGHTA and CDR2 is FQGNSA in the germline V gene. The CDR3 loop spans 16 amino acids. V lost 3 bases, J lost 8 bases, and 11 bases stayed unmatched. CDR3 DNA: TGTGCCAGCAGCTTTTTAGCGGGGAGTAAAACTGGGGAGCTGTTTTTT. Protein sequence: CASSFLAGSKTGELFF.

The V gene is TRBV5-6, the J gene TRBJ2-7, with TRBD1 as a possible D gene (6 bases). Germline V gives CDR1 SGHDT, CDR2 YYEEEE. V was pared by 4 bases and J by 10 bases, with 18 bases between. CDR3 size: 13 residues. CDR3 nucleotide sequence: TGTGCCAGCAGCCCCGGACAGTCTTGGGCCCAGTACTTC. This codes for CASSPGQSWAQYF.

Comments on this clonotype: Compared with germline, one end of the junction differs, possibly owing to a read error. This chain uses TRBV5-6 with TRBJ2-7; D tentatively reads TRBD1 or TRBD2 (5 bases each). This CDR3 is 14 amino acids long. Looked up from germline, CDR1 is SGHDT and CDR2 is YYEEEE. The DNA of the CDR3 is TGTGCCAGCAGCTTGCGTGGGGGACCCTACGGGCAGTACTTC. Translated, it gives CASSLRGGPYGQYF.

V usage is TRBV5-1 and J usage is TRBJ2-2; D may be TRBD1 (5 bases). CDR1 and CDR2 (germline): SGHRS, YFSETQ. Trimming pared 4 bases from V and 2 bases from J, leaving 9 bases between. The CDR3 contains 14 residues. Here the CDR3 reads CASSLTDNTGELFF. In DNA, the CDR3 is TGCGCCAGCAGCCTGACAGATAACACCGGGGAGCTGTTTTTT. Drawing the rest from reference TRBV5-1 and TRBJ2-2, the complete variable domain is KAGVTQTPRYLIKTRGQQVTLSCSPISGHRSVSWYQQTPGQGLQFLFEYFSETQRNKGNFPGRFSGRQFSNSRSEMNVSTLELGDSALYLCASSLTDNTGELFFGEGSRLTVL.

This clonotype was seen a handful of times. The rearrangement joins TRBV20-1 to TRBJ2-3; D could derive from TRBD1 or TRBD2 (5 bases each). The CDR3 runs 14 residues. The germline gives CDR1 DFQATT, CDR2 SNEGSKA (reference sequence). Trimming removed 2 bases from V and 4 bases from J, with 13 bases in between. In DNA form, the CDR3 reads TGCAGTGCTAGATGGGGGAGAGGGGCAGATACGCAGTATTTT. Its translation is CSARWGRGADTQYF.

This clonotype has at least ten counts. The rearrangement uses TRBV4-1 and TRBJ2-3; possibly TRBD2 for D (6 bases). This CDR3 comprises 15 residues. The germline gives CDR1 MGHRA, CDR2 YSYEKL. Between the trimmed V and J ends, which lost 1 base and 1 base, there was a span of 9 bases. The CDR3 loop reads CASSQVVAGTDTQYF. CDR3 DNA: TGCGCCAGCAGCCAAGTAGTAGCGGGCACAGATACGCAGTATTTT.

A few counts support this clonotype. The CDR3 DNA is TGTGCCAGCAGTAAACCCCGGGACCACCAAGAGACCCAGTACTTC. Translated, it gives CASSKPRDHQETQYF. The J gene is TRBJ2-5, the V gene TRBV7-8; the D call may be TRBD1 or TRBD2 (5 bases each). The V end was cut by 6 bases, the J end by 0 bases, with 14 bases between. CDR3 length: 15 amino acids. CDR1 is SGHVS, CDR2 FQNEAQ, per germline.

This clonotype was seen just once. This may arise from a read error, as a much more abundant clone is one base away. DNA of the CDR3: TGCCGCGCTACGGGACAACAAGAGACCCAGTACTTC. Amino acid sequence: CRATGQQETQYF. The chain employs TRBV29-1 and TRBJ2-5, with a tentative D call TRBD1 (6 bases). The CDR3 runs to 12 residues. Germline V gene sequence: CDR1 SQVTM, CDR2 ANQGSEA.

The rearrangement joins TRBV24-1 to TRBJ1-2; 9 bases match TRBD1. Trimming cost V 8 bases and J 4 bases; bases outside gene matches: 7. This CDR3 contains 14 residues. Per germline, CDR1 KGHDR and CDR2 SFDVKD. This chain's CDR3 is CATNYRTGAYGYTF. In nucleotides, the CDR3 is TGTGCCACCAATTACAGGACAGGGGCCTATGGCTACACCTTC.

This clonotype came up a few times. The gene calls are TRBV28 and TRBJ2-3; the match to TRBD2 covers 11 bases. CDR1 and CDR2 (germline): MDHEN, SYDVKM. CDR3 length equals 15 residues. The V segment lost 7 bases and the J segment 1 base; nucleotides outside the gene matches: 4. Here the CDR3 DNA reads TGTGCCAGCAAAAAGGGACTAGCGGGCACAGATACGCAGTATTTT. It is translated as CASKKGLAGTDTQYF.

The genes are TRBV10-3 and TRBJ2-5; no firm D call. The V end was cut by 4 bases, the J end by 1 base, with 7 bases between. Germline CDR1 ENHRY, CDR2 SYGVKD. This CDR3 spans 13 amino acids. This CDR3 is CAISVTVQETQYF. The CDR3 nucleotides read TGTGCCATCAGTGTAACGGTCCAAGAGACCCAGTACTTC.

The chain has TRBV7-8 and TRBJ2-5; 11 nucleotides agree with TRBD2. Germline loops: CDR1 SGHVS, CDR2 FQNEAQ. The J segment lost 7 bases and the V segment lost 1 base, leaving 8 bases of the junction unmatched. The CDR3 sequence is 16 residues long. This CDR3 is CASSLGTSGFPGTQYF. The CDR3 DNA reads as TGTGCCAGCAGCTTAGGGACTAGCGGGTTCCCTGGGACCCAGTACTTC.